The present T cell receptor (beta chain) was sequenced within a study of a mutant IDH1 vaccine in newly diagnosed glioma. Study details: The earlier regimen, radiotherapy, temozolomide, or both, was most often both.

As for this clone: The antigen remains undetermined.

Libraries were prepared by immunoSEQ multiplex PCR; TCRdb keeps only in-frame clonotypes and omits some of them. The repertoire holds 30,000 to 40,000 clones, about four fifths seen once, with roughly 9% in the top ten. The germline V gene has CDR1 SQVTM and CDR2 ANQGSEA. With 3 bases removed from V and 7 bases from J, the gap between germline ends came to 9 bases. The length of the CDR3 is 11 residues. Time point denoted: baseline, week 1 (first vaccination visit). The sample's treatment: pre-vaccination baseline after standard-of-care therapy. Study-wide results and caveats: Alterations occurring in top peripheral T cell clonotypes seemed unrelated to pseudoprogression. Of all patients, approximately 93% showed vaccine-induced immune responses.

Sample: peripheral blood mononuclear cells (PBMCs), taken from a glioma patient treated with radiotherapy, temozolomide or both. The receptor's source is a man aged 45 to 65 with glioma. Some clones in this sample may be carry-over from other donors' samples. This chain joins TRBV29-1 and TRBJ1-2; no reliable D call. CDR3 in DNA: TGCAGCGTTGACCCCCGTCGTGGCTACACCTTC. Translating gives CSVDPRRGYTF.